Following are 19 T cell receptor beta chains from one sample sequenced in a study of OX40 agonist ivuxolimab in advanced cancers. Sequenced by immunoSEQ multiplex PCR; TCRdb stores in-frame clones only, minus some. The sample holds tens of thousands of clones, about four fifths seen once. Sequencing was performed on CD4+ or CD8+ T cells sorted from blood, taken in a trial of the OX40 agonist ivuxolimab. Source of these receptors: an adult with an advanced solid tumor such as melanoma, head and neck, liver or kidney cancer.

The CDR3 coding sequence is TGCGCCAGCAGCTTGTCCCGCTCTTACGAGCAGTACTTC. It translates to CASSLSRSYEQYF. The rearrangement uses TRBV5-1 and TRBJ2-7; the D is unclear. V was shortened by 1 base and J by 4 bases, with 9 bases between the two germline ends. Germline V gives CDR1 SGHRS, CDR2 YFSETQ. CDR3 size: 13 residues.

V usage is TRBV6-9 and J usage is TRBJ1-1; no clear D. Germline values: CDR1 MNHGY, CDR2 SVAAGI. This CDR3 comprises 15 residues. V was pared by 1 base and J by 1 base, with 10 bases between. CDR3 DNA sequence: TGTGCCAGCAGTTATTACAGATATAGGAACACTGAAGCTTTCTTT. Protein product: CASSYYRYRNTEAFF.

This CDR3 reads CASAGQGHSNQPQHF. Written as DNA, the CDR3 is TGTGCCTCAGCCGGGCAGGGCCATAGCAATCAGCCCCAGCATTTT. This chain connects TRBV2 to TRBJ1-5; D is possibly TRBD1 (5 bases). In germline, CDR1 is SNHLY, CDR2 FYNNEI. V was shortened by 11 bases and J by 0 bases, with 17 bases between the two germline ends. CDR3 length: 15 amino acids.

This chain joins TRBV6-5 and TRBJ2-7, with D possibly being TRBD1 or TRBD2 (7 bases each). V lost 10 bases and J 2 bases, leaving 12 bases between the germline ends. Looked up from germline, CDR1 is MNHEY and CDR2 is SVGAGI. This CDR3 spans 12 amino acids. CDR3 DNA: TGTGCCACCAGGGGGGGAACCTACGAGCAGTACGTC. Amino acid sequence: CATRGGTYEQYV.

This rearrangement joins TRBV15 to TRBJ2-3; a possible D gene is TRBD2 (5 bases). The CDR3 is made up of 14 amino acids. In germline, CDR1 is LNHNV, CDR2 YYDKDF (reference sequence). V lost 4 bases, J lost 4 bases, and 12 bases lay in between. CDR3 nucleotide sequence: TGTGCCACCAGCAAAGGGAGTGCGCCAGATACGCAGTATTTT. Translated: CATSKGSAPDTQYF.

The V call is TRBV11-2, the J call TRBJ1-2, with 8 bases matching TRBD1. With 3 bases clipped from V and 4 bases from J, the junction kept 4 bases outside the gene matches. The length of the CDR3 is 14 residues. From germline, CDR1 is SGHAT and CDR2 FQNNGV. The CDR3 DNA sequence: TGTGCCAGCAGCTTCACAGGGGGTAGCTATGGCTACACCTTC. Its translation is CASSFTGGSYGYTF. The whole variable domain, remainder taken from reference TRBV11-2 and TRBJ1-2, is EAGVAQSPRYKIIEKRQSVAFWCNPISGHATLYWYQQILGQGPKLLIQFQNNGVVDDSQLPKDRFSAERLKGVDSTLKIQPAKLEDSAVYLCASSFTGGSYGYTFGSGTRLTVV.

This clone came up once. The CDR3 protein is CASSSGTAPASTDTQYF. The CDR3, as DNA: TGCGCCAGCTCTTCCGGGACAGCTCCGGCTAGCACAGATACGCAGTATTTT. The chain recombines TRBV5-1 with TRBJ2-3; 7 bases align to TRBD1. The CDR3 is 17 residues long. Trimming cost V 7 bases and J 0 bases; bases outside gene matches: 14. Germline V gene sequence: CDR1 SGHRS, CDR2 YFSETQ.

DNA of the CDR3: TGTGCCAGCAGCGCTTTTGCAGGGCATGGCTACACCTTC. Encoded protein: CASSAFAGHGYTF. V and J are TRBV5-4 and TRBJ1-2; the D gene is possibly TRBD1 (5 bases). Trimming shortened V by 4 bases and J by 6 bases, and 13 bases separated the two germline ends. The length of the CDR3 is 13 residues. CDR1 is SGHNT and CDR2 is YYREEE in the germline V gene (reference sequence).

The rearrangement uses TRBV9 and TRBJ1-4, with 9 bases identical to TRBD1. Trimming cost V 4 bases and J 8 bases; bases outside gene matches: 9. The CDR3 length is 15 residues. Germline CDR1 and CDR2: SGDLS and YYNGEE. The CDR3 coding sequence is TGTGCCAGCAGCCCAACTACAGGGGGCCGGGAAAAACTGTTTTTT. Its protein product is CASSPTTGGREKLFF.

The V call is TRBV10-1, the J call TRBJ2-2, with 7 bases lining up with TRBD2. Looked up from germline, CDR1 is WNHNN and CDR2 is SYGVQD (reference sequence). Germline trimming cut 5 bases from V and 4 bases from J; bases unmatched to any gene: 1. CDR3 length: 13 residues. The CDR3 DNA reads as TGCGCCAGCAGTTCGGGAGGCACCGGGGAGCTGTTTTTT. This sequence encodes CASSSGGTGELFF.

The chain links TRBV5-1 to TRBJ2-2, with D perhaps matching TRBD1 (5 bases). This CDR3 contains 15 residues. CDR1 and CDR2 (germline): SGHRS, YFSETQ. The V gene lost 4 bases and the J gene lost 1 base, with 11 bases spanning the gap. CDR3 sequence reads: CASSPRTWNTGELFF. The CDR3 bases are TGCGCCAGCAGCCCACGGACATGGAACACCGGGGAGCTGTTTTTT.

This sequence joins TRBV7-9 and TRBJ1-2; no clear D gene. This CDR3 has 13 residues. Germline values: CDR1 SEHNR, CDR2 FQNEAQ (reference sequence). Trimming shortened V by 0 bases and J by 5 bases, and 7 bases separated the two germline ends. CDR3 DNA: TGTGCCAGCAGCTTAGCGGACTCTTATGGCTACACCTTC. It yields the protein CASSLADSYGYTF. Together with reference TRBV7-9 and TRBJ1-2, the CDR3 gives the full variable domain: DTGVSQNPRHKITKRGQNVTFRCDPISEHNRLYWYRQTLGQGPEFLTYFQNEAQLEKSRLLSDRFSAERPKGSFSTLEIQRTEQGDSAMYLCASSLADSYGYTFGSGTRLTVV.

The V gene is TRBV9, the J gene TRBJ2-1, with TRBD2 identical over 11 bases. Per the germline V gene, CDR1 is SGDLS and CDR2 is YYNGEE. This CDR3 has 17 amino acids. The junction had 14 bases not matched to a gene; V was cut back by 4 bases and J by 8 bases. CDR3 sequence (DNA): TGTGCCAGCAGCCCCCGAGTGGTGACTAGCGGGATGTATGAGCAGTTCTTC. This gives the protein CASSPRVVTSGMYEQFF. The full variable domain, in which reference TRBV9 and TRBJ2-1 provide the parts outside the CDR3, is DSGVTQTPKHLITATGQRVTLRCSPRSGDLSVYWYQQSLDQGLQFLIQYYNGEERAKGNILERFSAQQFPDLHSELNLSSLELGDSALYFCASSPRVVTSGMYEQFFGPGTRLTVL.

In its sample, this clone was seen a few times. Germline is not matched at one junction end, which may reflect a read error. The V and J genes are TRBV28 and TRBJ2-1; TRBD2 agrees at 11 bases. Per germline, CDR1 MDHEN and CDR2 SYDVKM. The length of the CDR3 is 12 residues. CDR3 DNA: TGTGCCAGCAGTTTCCCTAGCGGGAGGCCCCTCTTC. It codes for CASSFPSGRPLF.

The chain employs TRBV7-3 and TRBJ1-2; 8 positions match TRBD1. The V segment lost 5 bases and the J segment 7 bases; nucleotides outside the gene matches: 9. The CDR3 has 14 amino acids. Germline CDR1 and CDR2: SGHTA and FQGTGA. CDR3: CASSATGGNSGYTF. The CDR3 DNA is TGTGCCAGCAGCGCAACAGGGGGAAATAGTGGCTACACCTTC.

CDR3 nucleotides: TGTGCCTCGGGAAGAGAATCTGGAAACACCATATATTTT. Amino acid sequence: CASGRESGNTIYF. The chain recombines TRBV30 with TRBJ1-3, with D unresolved. The germline V and J ends were trimmed by 7 bases and 1 base, with 11 bases remaining between them. The germline V gene encodes CDR1 GTSNPN and CDR2 SVGIG (reference sequence). CDR3 size: 13 residues.

The rearrangement uses TRBV4-1 and TRBJ2-7, with 10 bases identical to TRBD1. The CDR3 contains 12 residues. From germline, CDR1 is MGHRA and CDR2 YSYEKL. The V gene end was trimmed by 3 bases and the J gene end by 12 bases; junction bases not matched to a gene: 5. This CDR3 reads CASSQRGQGLYV. DNA of the CDR3: TGCGCCAGCAGCCAGAGGGGACAGGGGCTGTACGTC.

This rearrangement joins TRBV28 to TRBJ1-1; 9 nucleotides agree with TRBD1. The CDR3 contains 13 residues. Germline V gives CDR1 MDHEN, CDR2 SYDVKM. Trimming removed 9 bases from V and 2 bases from J; junction bases left unmatched: 4. In nucleotides, the CDR3 is TGTGCCAGTTGGGACAGGGTCAACACTGAAGCTTTCTTT. This gives the protein CASWDRVNTEAFF.

V gene TRBV19 combines with J gene TRBJ1-1, with a weak D call TRBD1 (5 bases). Germline CDR1 LNHDA, CDR2 SQIVND (reference sequence). V shed 4 bases and J shed 3 bases, with 12 bases lying between them. This CDR3 spans 14 amino acids. The DNA of the CDR3 is TGTGCCAGTAGTACGGCAGGGAAGGACACTGAAGCTTTCTTT. Its translation: CASSTAGKDTEAFF.